This is a list of T cell receptor beta chains from one sample in a study of cytomegalovirus exposure and HLA in healthy donors. Only in-frame clones appear in the TCRdb table, and some are missing; sequencing was by immunoSEQ multiplex PCR. The profile shows 150,000 to 200,000 clones, over 60% of them singletons. The sample was PBMCs. All receptors come from a young woman in good health and CMV-seronegative. CDR3s include the opening cysteine and the closing phenylalanine or tryptophan. The D gene is left open where the match is weak. The size of a clone is reported for some rows only, either as once, few or many, or as a class for expanded clones.

D gene,J gene,clone size,V gene,CDR3 protein,CDR3 DNA
TRBD1,TRBJ1-2,.,TRBV19,CATLRRGLPGGYTF,TGTGCCACCCTTCGCAGGGGGCTGCCTGGTGGCTACACCTTC
TRBD1,TRBJ2-3,few,TRBV6-5,CASSSTGGILTDTQYF,TGTGCCAGCAGTTCCACAGGGGGCATATTAACAGATACGCAGTATTTT
TRBD2,TRBJ2-7,.,TRBV7-9,CASSPSGSSYEQYF,TGTGCCAGCAGCCCTAGCGGTAGCTCCTACGAGCAGTACTTC
TRBD1,TRBJ2-1,.,TRBV4-3,CASSQADRGLVEQFF,TGCGCCAGCAGCCAAGCGGACAGGGGGCTCGTTGAGCAGTTCTTC
.,TRBJ1-2,.,TRBV6-1,CAGSQVGNYGYTF,TGTGCCGGGTCACAGGTCGGGAACTATGGCTACACCTTC
TRBD1,TRBJ1-4,.,TRBV5-1,CASSPGTGREKLFF,TGCGCCAGCAGCCCCGGGACAGGGAGGGAGAAACTGTTTTTT
TRBD2,TRBJ2-1,.,TRBV5-6,CASSFSGIYNEQFF,TGTGCCAGCAGCTTTAGCGGGATCTACAATGAGCAGTTCTTC
.,TRBJ2-2,.,TRBV28,CASSFSGLTGELFF,TGTGCCAGCAGTTTTTCAGGGCTAACCGGGGAGCTGTTTTTT
.,TRBJ2-2,.,TRBV18,CASSDTGFGELFF,TGTGCCAGCTCAGACACAGGGTTCGGGGAGCTGTTTTTT
TRBD1,TRBJ2-7,.,TRBV28,CASRPGQGDYEQYF,TGTGCCAGCAGACCGGGACAGGGTGACTACGAGCAGTACTTC
TRBD2,TRBJ2-7,.,TRBV5-5,CASSFTTGGHGDRQYF,TGTGCCAGCAGCTTCACTACGGGAGGACACGGGGACCGGCAGTACTTC
TRBD1,TRBJ2-7,.,TRBV14,CASSQYGQALIHEQYF,TGTGCCAGCAGCCAATACGGACAGGCCCTTATCCACGAGCAGTACTTC
.,TRBJ2-1,.,TRBV7-3,CASSLLPSYNEQFF,TGTGCCAGCAGCTTACTGCCTAGTTACAATGAGCAGTTCTTC
.,TRBJ1-4,.,TRBV7-9,CSSSLQGEKLFF,TGTTCCAGCAGCTTACAGGGTGAAAAACTGTTTTTT
.,TRBJ1-6,.,TRBV7-2,CASSLVPGVGSPLHF,TGTGCCAGCAGCTTAGTCCCAGGGGTGGGATCACCCCTCCACTTT
.,TRBJ2-3,few,TRBV21-1,CASSKVGEGTDTQYF,.
TRBD1,TRBJ2-3,.,TRBV5-1,CASTLDRATDTQYF,TGCGCCAGCACCCTAGACAGGGCCACAGATACGCAGTATTTT
.,TRBJ2-3,.,TRBV7-3,CASSLRRGGDTQYF,TGTGCCAGCAGCTTAAGGCGTGGCGGGGATACGCAGTATTTT
.,TRBJ2-1,.,TRBV5-4,CASSLVASNYNEQFF,TGTGCCAGCAGCTTGGTGGCTAGCAACTACAATGAGCAGTTCTTC
TRBD1,TRBJ1-4,.,TRBV5-6,CASSSYGQGINEKLFF,TGTGCCAGCAGCTCCTATGGACAGGGCATTAATGAAAAACTGTTTTTT
TRBD1,TRBJ1-2,.,TRBV28,CASSSQPRQGAYGYTF,TGTGCCAGCAGTTCGCAACCTCGACAGGGGGCGTATGGCTACACCTTC
.,TRBJ2-1,.,TRBV7-6,CASSSMEGVEQFF,TGTGCCAGCAGCTCCATGGAGGGCGTTGAGCAGTTCTTC
TRBD1,TRBJ2-7,.,TRBV7-2,CASSSFWTGSYEQYF,TGTGCCAGCAGCTCGTTTTGGACAGGATCCTACGAGCAGTACTTC
TRBD2,TRBJ2-5,.,TRBV11-3,CASSLGQRESPETQYF,TGTGCCAGCAGCTTAGGCCAGCGGGAGTCCCCAGAGACCCAGTACTTC
.,TRBJ2-3,.,TRBV6-5,CASSYDGSTQYF,TGTGCCAGCAGTTACGACGGGAGTACGCAGTATTTT
.,TRBJ2-1,.,TRBV5-1,CASASLDPYNEQFF,TGCGCCAGCGCCTCACTAGACCCCTACAATGAGCAGTTCTTC